This is a list of T cell receptor beta chains from one sample in a study of T-cell memory formation after mild COVID-19. TCRdb fed the 5' RACE reads into MiXCR, producing one record per CDR3 protein. The sample lists around 390,000 distinct CDR3 sequences, about 17% occurring once. Material: PBMCs or a T cell subset sorted from them (not recorded which). The source of these receptors is a man aged 18-30 years who had mild COVID-19 (a few samples of this study predate the infection). Cell type and time point are not known. CDR3s include the opening cysteine and the closing phenylalanine or tryptophan. The order of the fields is CDR3 DNA, CDR3 protein, J gene, clone size, V gene, D gene, CDR3 length. A D gene is named only where the DNA matches it firmly. The listing skips clone size in some rows; elsewhere it reads once, few, many or a size class.

DNA: TGCGCCAGCAGCCAAGAGGGGCTAGCGGGGGAGACCCAGTACTTC
CDR3: CASSQEGLAGETQYF
J: TRBJ2-5
size: few
V: TRBV4-3
D: TRBD2
length: 15

DNA: TGTGCCACAATGGGAGGCGCAACTAATGAAAAACTGTTTTTT
CDR3: CATMGGATNEKLFF
J: TRBJ1-4
size: few
V: TRBV28
D: -
length: 14

DNA: TGCAGTGCGCTCCGGGACAGTCAGCCCCAGCATTTT
CDR3: CSALRDSQPQHF
J: TRBJ1-5
size: few
V: TRBV20-1
D: TRBD1
length: 12

DNA: TGTGCCACGGCCTCCGGGACAGGGCGCACCGGGGAGCTGTTTTTT
CDR3: CATASGTGRTGELFF
J: TRBJ2-2
size: few
V: TRBV2
D: TRBD1
length: 15

DNA: TGTGCCAGCAGCTTGGCTGGAGTAGGGAGGGACACTGAAGCTTTCTTT
CDR3: CASSLAGVGRDTEAFF
J: TRBJ1-1
size: -
V: TRBV5-6
D: -
length: 16

DNA: TGTGCCAGCAGCCTGCAACCTTTCTATGGCTACACCTTC
CDR3: CASSLQPFYGYTF
J: TRBJ1-2
size: -
V: TRBV7-2
D: -
length: 13

DNA: TGTGCCACCCAAGGGGACAATCAGCCCCAGCATTTT
CDR3: CATQGDNQPQHF
J: TRBJ1-5
size: few
V: TRBV15
D: -
length: 12

DNA: TGCGCCAGCAGCCAATCGGCGGGGAGTTACAATGAGCAGTTCTTC
CDR3: CASSQSAGSYNEQFF
J: TRBJ2-1
size: few
V: TRBV4-1
D: -
length: 15

DNA: TGCAGTGCTAGAGAGGGGTCAACATTTAGCACAGATACGCAGTATTTT
CDR3: CSAREGSTFSTDTQYF
J: TRBJ2-3
size: many
V: TRBV20-1
D: -
length: 16

DNA: TGTGCCAGCAGCTTAATTGGAACAGGGCTGTTTTTT
CDR3: CASSLIGTGLFF
J: TRBJ1-4
size: -
V: TRBV7-2
D: -
length: 12

DNA: TGTGCCAGCAGGGAGGGACAGTATAACTCCTACGAGCAGTACTTC
CDR3: CASREGQYNSYEQYF
J: TRBJ2-7
size: -
V: TRBV2
D: -
length: 15

DNA: TGTGCCACCAGCCGGGACATACCAATCAACACCGGGGAGCTGTTTTTT
CDR3: CATSRDIPINTGELFF
J: TRBJ2-2
size: many
V: TRBV24-1
D: -
length: 16

DNA: TGTGCCAGCAGCTCCCAGCAGGAGAGCACAGATACGCAGTATTTT
CDR3: CASSSQQESTDTQYF
J: TRBJ2-3
size: few
V: TRBV5-4
D: -
length: 15

DNA: TGCAGTGCTAGAGACGGGAACTATGGCTACACCTTC
CDR3: CSARDGNYGYTF
J: TRBJ1-2
size: few
V: TRBV20-1
D: -
length: 12

DNA: TGTGCCACCAGGGGATTGGGGGCCCGGCACATTCAGTACTTC
CDR3: CATRGLGARHIQYF
J: TRBJ2-4
size: -
V: TRBV6-5
D: -
length: 14

DNA: TGTGCCAGTAGTATGGAGCGGTCCACAGATACGCAGTATTTT
CDR3: CASSMERSTDTQYF
J: TRBJ2-3
size: -
V: TRBV19
D: -
length: 14

DNA: TGTGCCAGCAGCTTGGGGGTGGTAGAGACCCAGTACTTC
CDR3: CASSLGVVETQYF
J: TRBJ2-5
size: -
V: TRBV7-9
D: -
length: 13

DNA: TGCGCCAGCAGCTTGGTCCTAGCGGAAACAGATACGCAGTATTTT
CDR3: CASSLVLAETDTQYF
J: TRBJ2-3
size: few
V: TRBV5-1
D: TRBD2
length: 15

DNA: TGTGCCACCAGTCTAGGTGGCGGGGGGGCTCATGAGGAGACCCAGTACTTC
CDR3: CATSLGGGGAHEETQYF
J: TRBJ2-5
size: few
V: TRBV24-1
D: TRBD2
length: 17

DNA: TGTGCCAGCAGTTGGGCCAGCAATGAGCAGTTCTTC
CDR3: CASSWASNEQFF
J: TRBJ2-1
size: few
V: TRBV11-2
D: -
length: 12